This T cell receptor beta chain was identified during a study of shared clonotypes between healthy human individuals. Study details: Plates per donor: three CD4 naive, three CD4 memory, two CD8 naive, one CD8 memory.

Free of recent acute infections or vaccinations, the donors were healthy HIV-negative adults. All donors were Caucasian adults living in Nashville, Tennessee. The assay was immunoSEQ multiplex PCR, and TCRdb's table has in-frame clones only and misses some. The data show around 990,000 clones, 77% seen once. This CDR3 region has 11 residues. Germline V lookup: CDR1 MDHEN, CDR2 SYDVKM. V was pared by 8 bases and J by 8 bases, with 10 bases between. Sequenced material: memory CD4+ T cells from PBMCs. Subset of the sample: CD45RA-negative fraction. This clonotype originated in a man aged 18 to 35 in good health. Some clones in this sample may be carry-over from other donors' samples. The gene calls are TRBV28 and TRBJ2-1, with unresolved D. The CDR3 region is CASLRTDEQFF. The DNA for the CDR3 is TGTGCCAGCCTCCGGACGGATGAGCAGTTCTTC.